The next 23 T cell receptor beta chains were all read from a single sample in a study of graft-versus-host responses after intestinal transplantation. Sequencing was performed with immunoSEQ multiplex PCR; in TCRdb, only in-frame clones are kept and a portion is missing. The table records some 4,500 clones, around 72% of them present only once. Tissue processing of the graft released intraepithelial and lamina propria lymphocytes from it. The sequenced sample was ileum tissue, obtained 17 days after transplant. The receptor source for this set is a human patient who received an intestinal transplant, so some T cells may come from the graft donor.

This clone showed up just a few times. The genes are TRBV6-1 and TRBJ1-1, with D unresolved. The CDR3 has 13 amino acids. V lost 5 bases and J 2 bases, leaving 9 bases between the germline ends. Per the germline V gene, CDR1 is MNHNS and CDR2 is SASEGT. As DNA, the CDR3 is TGTGCCAGCAGTTATATGAGAAACACTGAAGCTTTCTTT. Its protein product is CASSYMRNTEAFF.

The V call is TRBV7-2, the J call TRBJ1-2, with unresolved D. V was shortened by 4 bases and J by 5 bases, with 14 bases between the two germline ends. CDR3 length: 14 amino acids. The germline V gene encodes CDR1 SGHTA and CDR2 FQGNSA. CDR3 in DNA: TGTGCCAGCAGCTCCGCGAGGGAATGGTATGGCTACACCTTC. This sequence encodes CASSSAREWYGYTF.

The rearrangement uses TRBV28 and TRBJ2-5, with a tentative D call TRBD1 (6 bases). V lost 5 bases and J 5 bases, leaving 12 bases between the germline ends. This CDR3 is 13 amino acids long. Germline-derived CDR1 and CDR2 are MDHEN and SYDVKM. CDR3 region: CASSRDTGETQYF. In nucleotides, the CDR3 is TGTGCCAGCAGTCGGGACACCGGGGAGACCCAGTACTTC.

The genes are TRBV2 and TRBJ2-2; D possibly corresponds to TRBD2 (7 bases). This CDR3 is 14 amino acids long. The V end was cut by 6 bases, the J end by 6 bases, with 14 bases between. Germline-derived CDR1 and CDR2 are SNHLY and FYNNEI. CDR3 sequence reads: CASSGGTSSGELFF. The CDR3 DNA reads TGTGCCAGCAGCGGGGGGACATCCTCCGGGGAGCTGTTTTTT.

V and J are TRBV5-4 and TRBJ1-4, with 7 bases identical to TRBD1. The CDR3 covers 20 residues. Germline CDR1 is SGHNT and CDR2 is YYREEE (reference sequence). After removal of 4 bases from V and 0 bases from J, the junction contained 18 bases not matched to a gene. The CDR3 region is CASSLLPGGSLFSTNEKLFF. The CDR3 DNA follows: TGTGCCAGCAGCCTGCTCCCAGGGGGATCCCTCTTCTCAACTAATGAAAAACTGTTTTTT.

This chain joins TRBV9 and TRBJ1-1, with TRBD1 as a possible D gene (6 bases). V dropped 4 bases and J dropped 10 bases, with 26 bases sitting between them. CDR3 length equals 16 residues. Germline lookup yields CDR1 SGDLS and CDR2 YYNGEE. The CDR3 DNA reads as TGTGCCAGCAGCCACTTTTGGGACAATCATGGCGTTCCAGCTTTCTTT. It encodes CASSHFWDNHGVPAFF.

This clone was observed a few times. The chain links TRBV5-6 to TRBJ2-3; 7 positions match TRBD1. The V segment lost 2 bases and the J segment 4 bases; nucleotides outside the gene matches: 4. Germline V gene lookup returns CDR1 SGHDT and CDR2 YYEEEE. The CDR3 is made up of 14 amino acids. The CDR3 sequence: CASSFPDRADTQYF. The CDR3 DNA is TGTGCCAGCAGCTTCCCTGACAGGGCAGATACGCAGTATTTT.

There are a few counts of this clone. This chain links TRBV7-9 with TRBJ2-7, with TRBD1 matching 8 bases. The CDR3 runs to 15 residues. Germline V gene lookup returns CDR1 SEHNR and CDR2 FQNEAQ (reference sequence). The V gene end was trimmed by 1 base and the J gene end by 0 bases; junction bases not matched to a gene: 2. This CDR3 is CASSLGTGISYEQYV. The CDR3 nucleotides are TGTGCCAGCAGCTTAGGGACAGGGATCTCCTACGAGCAGTACGTC.

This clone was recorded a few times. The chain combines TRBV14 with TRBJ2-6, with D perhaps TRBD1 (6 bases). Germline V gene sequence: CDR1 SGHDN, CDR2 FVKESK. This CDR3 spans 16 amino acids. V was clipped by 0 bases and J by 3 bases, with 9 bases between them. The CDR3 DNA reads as TGTGCCAGCAGCCAAGACTTCAGGGGTGGGGCCAACGTCCTGACTTTC. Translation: CASSQDFRGGANVLTF.

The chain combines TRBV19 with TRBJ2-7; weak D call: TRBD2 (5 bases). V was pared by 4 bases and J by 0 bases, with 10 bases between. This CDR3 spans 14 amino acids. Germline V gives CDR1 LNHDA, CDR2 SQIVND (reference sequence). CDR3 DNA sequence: TGTGCCAGTAGTAGGGAGTACACCTCCTACGAGCAGTACGTC. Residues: CASSREYTSYEQYV.

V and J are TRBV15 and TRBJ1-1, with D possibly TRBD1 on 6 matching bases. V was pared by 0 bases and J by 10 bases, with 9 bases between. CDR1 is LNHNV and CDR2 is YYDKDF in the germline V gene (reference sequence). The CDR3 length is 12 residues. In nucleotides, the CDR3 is TGTGCCACCAGCAGAGAAGGGGGTTTAGCTTTCTTT. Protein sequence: CATSREGGLAFF.

In DNA form, the CDR3 reads TGTGCCAGCAGTTATTTTACAACGAACACCGGGGAGCTGTTTTTT. Encoded protein: CASSYFTTNTGELFF. The chain has TRBV6-5 and TRBJ2-2; D gene uncertain. Germline V gene sequence: CDR1 MNHEY, CDR2 SVGAGI. Trimming took 3 bases from V and 0 from J, leaving 8 bases between them. The CDR3 covers 15 residues.

This chain's CDR3 is CASSEVLYSHSGNTIYF. CDR3 DNA sequence: TGTGCCAGCAGTGAAGTACTTTACAGCCACTCTGGAAACACCATATATTTT. The gene calls are TRBV6-1 and TRBJ1-3; D gene unclear. Trimming removed 1 base at V and 0 bases at J, with 13 bases between. CDR1 and CDR2 (germline): MNHNS, SASEGT. The CDR3 loop spans 17 amino acids.

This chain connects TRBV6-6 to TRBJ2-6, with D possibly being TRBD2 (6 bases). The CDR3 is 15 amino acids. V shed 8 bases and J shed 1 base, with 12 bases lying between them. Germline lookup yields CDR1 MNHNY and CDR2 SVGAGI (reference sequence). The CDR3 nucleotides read TGTGCCAGCCTGGAGGGGCTATCTGGGGCCAACGTCCTGACTTTC. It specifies CASLEGLSGANVLTF.

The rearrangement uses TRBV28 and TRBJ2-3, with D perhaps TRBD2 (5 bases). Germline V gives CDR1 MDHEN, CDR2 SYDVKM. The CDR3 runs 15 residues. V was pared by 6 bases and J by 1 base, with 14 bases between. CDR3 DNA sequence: TGTGCCAGCAGGCCTCAAGGGAGTGGCACAGATACGCAGTATTTT. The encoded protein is CASRPQGSGTDTQYF. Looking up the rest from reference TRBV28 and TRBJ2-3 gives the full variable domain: DVKVTQSSRYLVKRTGEKVFLECVQDMDHENMFWYRQDPGLGLRLIYFSYDVKMKEKGDIPEGYSVSREKKERFSLILESASTNQTSMYLCASRPQGSGTDTQYFGPGTRLTVL.

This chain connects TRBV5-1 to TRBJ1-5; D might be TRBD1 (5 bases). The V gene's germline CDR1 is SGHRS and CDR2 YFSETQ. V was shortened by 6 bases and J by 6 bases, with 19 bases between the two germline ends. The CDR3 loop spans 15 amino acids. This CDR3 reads CASKPDTASGQPQHF. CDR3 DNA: TGCGCCAGCAAGCCGGACACTGCAAGTGGTCAGCCCCAGCATTTT.

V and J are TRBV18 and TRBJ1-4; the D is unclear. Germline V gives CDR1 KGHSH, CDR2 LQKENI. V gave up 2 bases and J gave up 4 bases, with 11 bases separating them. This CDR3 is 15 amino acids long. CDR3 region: CASSPVRTNNEKLFF. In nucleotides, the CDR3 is TGTGCCAGCTCACCAGTCAGAACAAATAATGAAAAACTGTTTTTT.

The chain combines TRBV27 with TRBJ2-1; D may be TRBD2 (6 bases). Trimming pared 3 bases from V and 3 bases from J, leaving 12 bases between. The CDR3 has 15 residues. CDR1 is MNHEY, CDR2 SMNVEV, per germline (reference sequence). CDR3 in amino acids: CASSLGSGLYNEQFF. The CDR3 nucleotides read TGTGCCAGCAGTTTGGGGAGCGGGCTCTACAATGAGCAGTTCTTC.

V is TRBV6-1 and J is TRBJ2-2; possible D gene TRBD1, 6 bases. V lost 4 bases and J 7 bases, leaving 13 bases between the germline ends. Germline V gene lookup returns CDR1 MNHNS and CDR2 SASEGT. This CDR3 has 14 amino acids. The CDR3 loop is CASSVWGQGGELFF. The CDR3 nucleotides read TGTGCCAGCAGTGTTTGGGGGCAGGGCGGGGAGCTGTTTTTT.

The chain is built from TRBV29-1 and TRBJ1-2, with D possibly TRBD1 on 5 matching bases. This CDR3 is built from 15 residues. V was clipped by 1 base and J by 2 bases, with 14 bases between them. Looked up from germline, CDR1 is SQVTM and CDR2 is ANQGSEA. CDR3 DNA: TGCAGCGTTGAAGCCCCGGCGGGACGGAACTATGGCTACACCTTC. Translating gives CSVEAPAGRNYGYTF.

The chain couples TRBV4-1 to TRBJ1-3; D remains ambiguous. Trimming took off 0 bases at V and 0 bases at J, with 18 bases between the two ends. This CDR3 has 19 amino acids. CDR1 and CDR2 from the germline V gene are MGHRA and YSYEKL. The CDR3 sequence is CASSQDPLVQFDSGNTIYF. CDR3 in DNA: TGCGCCAGCAGCCAAGATCCCCTAGTGCAGTTTGACTCTGGAAACACCATATATTTT.

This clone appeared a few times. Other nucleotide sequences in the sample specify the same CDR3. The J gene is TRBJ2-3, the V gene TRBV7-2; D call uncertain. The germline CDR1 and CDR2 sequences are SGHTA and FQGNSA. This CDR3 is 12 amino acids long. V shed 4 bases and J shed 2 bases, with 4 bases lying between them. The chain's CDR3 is CASSSNTDTQYF. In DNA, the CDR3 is TGTGCCAGCAGCTCTAACACAGATACGCAGTATTTT. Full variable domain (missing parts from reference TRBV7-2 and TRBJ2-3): GAGVSQSPSNKVTEKGKDVELRCDPISGHTALYWYRQSLGQGLEFLIYFQGNSAPDKSGLPSDRFSAERTGGSVSTLTIQRTQQEDSAVYLCASSSNTDTQYFGPGTRLTVL.

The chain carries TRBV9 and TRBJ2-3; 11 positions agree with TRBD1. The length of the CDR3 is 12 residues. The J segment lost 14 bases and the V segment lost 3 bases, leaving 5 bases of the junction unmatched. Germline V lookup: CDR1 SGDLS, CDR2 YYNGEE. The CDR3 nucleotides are TGTGCCAGCAGCGCCCAGGACAGGGGGCTGTATTTT. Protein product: CASSAQDRGLYF.